Shown below are 9 T cell receptor beta chains from a single sample sequenced in a study of T cell repertoires in cytomegalovirus infection. One entry per CDR3 protein results from TCRdb running MiXCR on the reads. Of approximately 630,000 distinct CDR3 sequences in the sample, approximately 25% were seen once. Sequencing used CD8+ T cells from PBMCs. The receptors here all came from a human donor in good health (CMV status not recorded). Some clones in this sample may be carry-over from other donors' samples.

This clonotype was counted ten times or more. The chain uses TRBV7-6 and TRBJ1-1, with D possibly being TRBD1 (5 bases). The CDR3 totals 13 residues. Between the trimmed V and J ends, which lost 1 base and 9 bases, there was a span of 12 bases. Per the germline V gene, CDR1 is SGHVS and CDR2 is FNYEAQ. CDR3 region: CASSLEGEGKAFF. CDR3 bases: TGTGCCAGCAGCTTAGAAGGGGAGGGAAAAGCTTTCTTT.

This clonotype was detected a few times. The J gene is TRBJ1-2, the V gene TRBV4-1; D unclear. V lost 1 base, J lost 2 bases, and 11 bases lay in between. The CDR3 has 15 amino acids. Per germline, CDR1 MGHRA and CDR2 YSYEKL. The CDR3 loop reads CASSQGSGANYGYTF. The CDR3 nucleotides are TGCGCCAGCAGCCAAGGATCCGGCGCGAACTATGGCTACACCTTC.

The chain joins TRBV4-2 to TRBJ1-1; TRBD1 matches 8 bases. CDR3 length equals 15 residues. Germline trimming cut 1 base from V and 3 bases from J; bases unmatched to any gene: 4. In germline, CDR1 is LGHNA, CDR2 YNFKEQ. The CDR3 DNA sequence: TGTGCCAGCAGCCAAGGGTTACAGGGGGACACTGAAGCTTTCTTT. This translates into CASSQGLQGDTEAFF.

This clonotype has ten or more counts. The chain links TRBV7-9 to TRBJ2-1; D is possibly TRBD1 (6 bases). Germline CDR1 reads SEHNR; CDR2 reads FQNEAQ (reference sequence). The CDR3 sequence is 14 residues long. V was shortened by 8 bases and J by 5 bases, with 16 bases between the two germline ends. CDR3 amino acids: CASHGTGPDNEQFF. As DNA, the CDR3 is TGTGCCAGCCACGGAACAGGGCCTGACAATGAGCAGTTCTTC.

The chain has TRBV7-2 and TRBJ2-3; 8 nucleotides match TRBD2. The germline CDR1 and CDR2 sequences are SGHTA and FQGNSA. J gave up 4 bases and V 2 bases, and 8 bases lay outside the gene matches. The CDR3 consists of 16 residues. The CDR3: CASSLIRGGPPDTQYF. The DNA of the CDR3 is TGTGCCAGCAGCTTAATTCGGGGGGGGCCACCAGATACGCAGTATTTT.

V is TRBV9 and J is TRBJ2-5, with D perhaps matching TRBD2 (6 bases). Trimming stripped 4 bases from V and 6 bases from J, with 13 bases between. CDR3 size: 13 residues. From germline, CDR1 is SGDLS and CDR2 YYNGEE. This CDR3 is CASSLEGRKTQYF. Written as DNA, the CDR3 is TGTGCCAGCAGCTTAGAAGGGAGGAAGACCCAGTACTTC.

This clonotype was seen at least ten times. The V gene is TRBV7-2, the J gene TRBJ2-5; TRBD1 matches at 12 bases. The CDR3 is 18 residues long. Germline CDR1 reads SGHTA; CDR2 reads FQGNSA. J lost 0 bases, V lost 5 bases, and 10 bases had no gene match. The CDR3: CASSTGTGGGTYQETQYF. The CDR3, as DNA: TGTGCCAGCAGCACGGGGACAGGGGGCGGAACGTACCAAGAGACCCAGTACTTC.

This clonotype showed up many times. The chain recombines TRBV7-8 with TRBJ2-7, with 9 bases lining up with TRBD1. This CDR3 is 14 amino acids long. Germline CDR1 reads SGHVS; CDR2 reads FQNEAQ. V trimming: 1 base; J trimming: 5 bases; junction bases outside the gene matches: 3. The CDR3 protein is CASSLVGTGNEQYV. In nucleotides, the CDR3 is TGTGCCAGCAGCTTAGTGGGGACAGGGAACGAGCAGTACGTC.

The sample holds many counts of this clonotype. The chain recombines TRBV7-8 with TRBJ2-1; a weak D match, TRBD1 (5 bases). Per the germline V gene, CDR1 is SGHVS and CDR2 is FQNEAQ. This CDR3 has 14 residues. V lost 2 bases to trimming and J lost 4 bases, with 9 bases between them. As DNA, the CDR3 is TGTGCCAGCAGCTTATTTGACAGTTACAATGAGCAGTTCTTC. Protein sequence: CASSLFDSYNEQFF.